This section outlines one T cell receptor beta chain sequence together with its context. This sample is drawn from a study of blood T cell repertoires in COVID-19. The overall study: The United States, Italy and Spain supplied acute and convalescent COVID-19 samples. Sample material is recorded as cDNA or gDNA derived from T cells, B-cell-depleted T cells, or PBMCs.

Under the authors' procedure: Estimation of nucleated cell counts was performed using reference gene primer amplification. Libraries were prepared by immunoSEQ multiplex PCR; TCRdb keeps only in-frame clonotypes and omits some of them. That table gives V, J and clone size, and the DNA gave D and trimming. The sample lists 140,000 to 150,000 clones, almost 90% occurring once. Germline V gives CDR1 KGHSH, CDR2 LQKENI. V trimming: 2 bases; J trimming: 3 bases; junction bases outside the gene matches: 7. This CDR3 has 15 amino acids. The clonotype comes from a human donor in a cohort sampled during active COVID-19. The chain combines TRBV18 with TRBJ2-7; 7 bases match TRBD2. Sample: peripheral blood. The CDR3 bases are TGTGCCAGCTCACCATCGGCTAGCGGCCTCTACGAGCAGTACTTC. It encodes CASSPSASGLYEQYF.